These 21 T cell receptor beta chains share one sample of origin, sequenced in a study of blood T cell repertoires in COVID-19. Sequencing used immunoSEQ multiplex PCR; TCRdb keeps in-frame clones, though not all of them. Among under 200,000 clones, roughly 84% were seen once, and the ten largest hold around 18%. The material sequenced was PBMCs or T cells enriched from blood (not recorded which). The receptor source for this set is a man aged 60 to 75 who had recovered from COVID-19.

For the CDR3, the DNA is TGTGCCAGCAGCCCCCCAGACGACACGACTAGCGGGAGGGGTGAGCAGTTCTTC. Protein product: CASSPPDDTTSGRGEQFF. This chain connects TRBV13 to TRBJ2-1, with TRBD2 identical over 14 bases. This CDR3 spans 18 amino acids. Germline CDR1 reads PRHDT; CDR2 reads FYEKMQ (reference sequence). Trimming at V came to 5 bases and at J to 9 bases, leaving 15 bases not matched to a gene.

This clone was seen a single time. The V gene is TRBV7-2, the J gene TRBJ1-2, with 8 bases that match TRBD1. The CDR3 covers 14 residues. Looked up from germline, CDR1 is SGHTA and CDR2 is FQGNSA. J gave up 7 bases and V 5 bases, and 9 bases lay outside the gene matches. Here the CDR3 reads CASSLTGVFSGYTF. Here the CDR3 DNA reads TGTGCCAGCAGCCTGACAGGGGTTTTCTCTGGCTACACCTTC.

This clone was recorded only once. For the CDR3, the DNA is TGTGCCAGCAGCTTAGTCGACAGGGGGCTCGGCGAGCAGTACTTC. Its protein product is CASSLVDRGLGEQYF. The J gene is TRBJ2-7, the V gene TRBV11-2; TRBD1 agrees at 10 bases. This CDR3 contains 15 residues. The germline V gene encodes CDR1 SGHAT and CDR2 FQNNGV. V trimming: 1 base; J trimming: 6 bases; junction bases outside the gene matches: 6.

The chain has TRBV24-1 and TRBJ2-7; no reliable D call. CDR3 length: 12 amino acids. Germline-derived CDR1 and CDR2 are KGHDR and SFDVKD. Between the trimmed V and J ends, which lost 9 bases and 1 base, there was a span of 9 bases. This chain's CDR3 is CATPEFSYEQYF. The CDR3 bases are TGTGCCACCCCCGAGTTTTCCTACGAGCAGTACTTC.

This sequence joins TRBV28 and TRBJ2-7, with TRBD2 identical over 8 bases. Germline CDR1 is MDHEN and CDR2 is SYDVKM. The V and J ends lost 6 bases and 5 bases, in that order; junction bases with no gene match: 12. The length of the CDR3 is 15 residues. CDR3: CASSPPGRAGDEQYF. The CDR3 DNA is TGTGCCAGCAGCCCCCCCGGGAGGGCCGGAGACGAGCAGTACTTC.

The chain uses TRBV6-5 and TRBJ2-1, with D tentatively TRBD1 (6 bases). The V end was cut by 4 bases, the J end by 7 bases, with 17 bases between. CDR1 and CDR2 (germline): MNHEY, SVGAGI. The CDR3 runs 15 residues. The CDR3 loop reads CASSSQRERGNEQFF. CDR3 in DNA: TGTGCCAGCAGTTCCCAGAGGGAGAGGGGGAATGAGCAGTTCTTC.

The chain joins TRBV5-8 to TRBJ2-4; 11 nucleotides match TRBD2. V was clipped by 6 bases and J by 1 base; unmatched bases: 3. CDR1 and CDR2 from the germline V gene are SGHTS and YDEGEE. This CDR3 contains 15 residues. Written as DNA, the CDR3 is TGTGCCAGCATCGGGACTAGCGGTGCCAAAAACATTCAGTACTTC. Translated: CASIGTSGAKNIQYF.

CDR3 region: CASSFSGGPEETQYF. CDR3 DNA: TGTGCCAGCAGCTTTTCGGGAGGGCCCGAGGAGACCCAGTACTTC. The rearrangement joins TRBV7-2 to TRBJ2-5, with TRBD2 matching over 8 bases. The CDR3 consists of 15 residues. The V segment lost 3 bases and the J segment 5 bases; nucleotides outside the gene matches: 8. Germline values: CDR1 SGHTA, CDR2 FQGNSA.

This chain links TRBV7-5 with TRBJ2-4; TRBD1 is taken as the D call from the table, unchecked against the DNA. TRBV7-5 is flagged as a pseudogene. This CDR3 region has 15 residues. CDR3 sequence (DNA): TGTGCCAGAGAGGACAGGGGCGGTGACAAAAACATTCAGTACTTC. It encodes CAREDRGGDKNIQYF.

CDR3 region: CASTESSNSPLHF. The CDR3 DNA sequence: TGTGCCAGCACCGAGAGCTCTAATTCACCCCTCCACTTT. The chain joins TRBV7-8 to TRBJ1-6; no firm D call. The germline CDR1 and CDR2 sequences are SGHVS and FQNEAQ. V lost 7 bases and J lost 6, with 10 bases in between. CDR3 size: 13 residues.

This clone occurred once. The chain couples TRBV19 to TRBJ1-2; TRBD1 aligns across 8 bases. The CDR3 runs to 17 residues. Germline CDR1 and CDR2: LNHDA and SQIVND (reference sequence). The V and J ends lost 0 bases and 4 bases, in that order; junction bases with no gene match: 10. The CDR3 DNA is TGTGCCAGTAGTATAGATTCTCGGACAGGGACGGGCTATGGCTACACCTTC. This encodes CASSIDSRTGTGYGYTF. Variable domain in full (rest from reference TRBV19 and TRBJ1-2): DGGITQSPKYLFRKEGQNVTLSCEQNLNHDAMYWYRQDPGQGLRLIYYSQIVNDFQKGDIAEGYSVSREKKESFPLTVTSAQKNPTAFYLCASSIDSRTGTGYGYTFGSGTRLTVV.

The chain combines TRBV6-5 with TRBJ2-5; TRBD1 might be the D (5 bases). The CDR3 length is 13 residues. Trimming stripped 6 bases from V and 2 bases from J, with 10 bases between. CDR1 and CDR2 (germline): MNHEY, SVGAGI. CDR3 in amino acids: CASRRQIQETQYF. The CDR3 DNA is TGTGCCAGCAGGAGACAGATACAAGAGACCCAGTACTTC.

V gene TRBV5-1 combines with J gene TRBJ2-7; D is ambiguous. The CDR3 runs 13 residues. Germline V gene sequence: CDR1 SGHRS, CDR2 YFSETQ. Trimming left V 0 bases short and J 6 bases short, with 10 bases between. The chain's CDR3 is CASSLADGSEQYF. In DNA, the CDR3 is TGCGCCAGCAGCTTGGCCGATGGCAGCGAGCAGTACTTC.

Only one count was recorded for this clone. V and J are TRBV11-3 and TRBJ2-3; TRBD1 aligns across 7 bases. Germline V CDR1 and CDR2: SGHNT, YENEEA. This CDR3 has 13 residues. Unmatched junction bases numbered 3, after V lost 4 bases and J lost 5 bases. CDR3 DNA: TGTGCCAGCAGCTGGGACAGCCTAGATACGCAGTATTTT. Its translation is CASSWDSLDTQYF.

This rearrangement joins TRBV7-6 to TRBJ2-7; 8 bases align to TRBD1. Germline CDR1 is SGHVS and CDR2 is FNYEAQ. V dropped 8 bases and J dropped 0; count of bases not matched to a gene: 18. CDR3 length: 18 amino acids. CDR3 in amino acids: CASSSPMSPGTGSYEQYF. The DNA of the CDR3 is TGTGCCAGCTCGTCCCCTATGTCTCCGGGGACAGGCTCCTACGAGCAGTACTTC.

On this clone itself: At one of its ends the junction is not consistent with the germline gene, which may arise from a read error. The V call is TRBV7-7, the J call TRBJ2-5, with D unresolved. CDR1 and CDR2 from the germline V gene are SSHAT and FNYEAQ (reference sequence). The CDR3 runs to 14 residues. This CDR3 is CASSLGSVEETQYF. CDR3 nucleotides: TGTGCTAGCAGCTTAGGTTCCGTTGAAGAGACCCAGTACTTC.

The V call is TRBV27, the J call TRBJ2-3; possible D gene TRBD2, 6 bases. The germline V and J ends were trimmed by 6 bases and 9 bases, with 19 bases remaining between them. The germline V gene encodes CDR1 MNHEY and CDR2 SMNVEV (reference sequence). The CDR3 sequence is 14 residues long. CDR3 nucleotides: TGTGCCAGCAGCGCGTTACTGGGGAGGAGCACGCAGTATTTT. It translates to CASSALLGRSTQYF.

This clone was counted between two and nine times. This chain connects TRBV12-3 or TRBV12-4 to TRBJ1-2, with 10 bases matching TRBD1. V shed 5 bases, J shed 13 bases, and the junction held 10 bases outside the gene matches. The CDR3 is 13 residues long. Here the CDR3 reads CASSPPGQGRSTF. The CDR3 coding sequence is TGTGCCAGCAGTCCGCCGGGACAGGGGAGGTCCACCTTC.

The gene calls are TRBV10-3 and TRBJ2-5; maybe TRBD2 (6 bases). The length of the CDR3 is 15 residues. Germline V lookup: CDR1 ENHRY, CDR2 SYGVKD. V lost 4 bases and J lost 2, with 14 bases in between. Written as DNA, the CDR3 is TGTGCCATCAGTGGGGCCCTGCGGGGACAAGAGACCCAGTACTTC. Translating gives CAISGALRGQETQYF.

This clone was recorded only once. The chain is built from TRBV19 and TRBJ1-5; TRBD1 aligns across 11 bases. J was trimmed by 4 bases and V by 6 bases; bases with no gene match: 5. This CDR3 has 15 amino acids. Per the germline V gene, CDR1 is LNHDA and CDR2 is SQIVND (reference sequence). The chain's CDR3 is CASSQGQGGNQPQHF. The CDR3 DNA is TGTGCCAGTAGCCAGGGACAGGGGGGGAATCAGCCCCAGCATTTT. Complete variable domain (other parts from reference TRBV19 and TRBJ1-5): DGGITQSPKYLFRKEGQNVTLSCEQNLNHDAMYWYRQDPGQGLRLIYYSQIVNDFQKGDIAEGYSVSREKKESFPLTVTSAQKNPTAFYLCASSQGQGGNQPQHFGDGTRLSIL.

The J gene is TRBJ2-7, the V gene TRBV12-3 or TRBV12-4; the D gene is possibly TRBD1 (6 bases). The CDR3 covers 13 residues. Trimming left V 5 bases short and J 6 bases short, with 14 bases between. The CDR3 here is CASSNTGMGEQYF. The CDR3 region has the DNA TGTGCCAGCAGTAACACAGGGATGGGCGAGCAGTACTTC.